The 5 T cell receptor beta chains below were found in one sample sequenced in a study of blood T cells in healthy people across ages. A second PCR of about 7 to 12 cycles used a sample-barcoded 5' primer and a J-beta primer mix. TCRdb reanalysed the 5' RACE reads using MiXCR and keeps one entry per CDR3 protein. The data hold more than 1,000,000 distinct CDR3 sequences, with 20% to 25% observed a single time. The same data also contributed to another study, on T cells of mothers and their children.

Material for sequencing was blood. The receptor set was obtained from a girl aged 2 to 10 in good health.

This clonotype came up a few times. The chain uses TRBV7-8 and TRBJ1-4; D call uncertain. Germline V CDR1 and CDR2: SGHVS, FQNEAQ. The germline V and J ends were trimmed by 5 bases and 7 bases, with 26 bases remaining between them. This CDR3 spans 18 amino acids. The chain's CDR3 is CASSPPLGRTKGGEKLFF. Here the CDR3 DNA reads TGTGCCAGCAGCCCACCGCTTGGACGAACGAAGGGTGGTGAAAAACTGTTTTTT.

This clonotype was found a few times. The chain recombines TRBV12-3 or TRBV12-4 with TRBJ2-5, with D possibly matching TRBD1 (7 bases). This CDR3 spans 17 amino acids. The V gene lost 4 bases and the J gene lost 5 bases, with 23 bases spanning the gap. The CDR3 spells CASSSPHGGQGGETQYF. The CDR3 DNA follows: TGTGCCAGCAGTTCGCCCCATGGGGGTCAGGGGGGTGAGACCCAGTACTTC.

This clonotype showed up just a few times. The CDR3 region has the DNA TGTGCCAGCAGTGAATACTTTGGGCAAGCCACCGGGGAGCTGTTTTTT. Its translation is CASSEYFGQATGELFF. This chain links TRBV6-1 with TRBJ2-2; D is unresolved. From germline, CDR1 is MNHNS and CDR2 SASEGT. The V gene lost 2 bases and the J gene lost 4 bases, with 14 bases spanning the gap. The CDR3 extends over 16 amino acids.

The rearrangement joins TRBV3-1 to TRBJ1-1, with TRBD1 matching 7 bases. Losses at the gene ends were 7 bases for V and 12 bases for J; bases not matched to a gene: 8. The CDR3 consists of 11 residues. Germline loops: CDR1 LGHDT, CDR2 YNNKEL (reference sequence). CDR3 nucleotides: TGTGCCAGCATGGAGACAGGGAGAACTTTCTTT. It codes for CASMETGRTFF.

This clonotype was counted many times. The CDR3 nucleotides read TGCGCCAGCAGCTACATGAACACTGAAGCTTTCTTT. Its protein is CASSYMNTEAFF. This chain uses TRBV4-1 with TRBJ1-1; D is unclear. CDR3 length equals 12 residues. Between the trimmed V and J ends, which lost 5 bases and 0 bases, there was a span of 4 bases. Germline CDR1 reads MGHRA; CDR2 reads YSYEKL.